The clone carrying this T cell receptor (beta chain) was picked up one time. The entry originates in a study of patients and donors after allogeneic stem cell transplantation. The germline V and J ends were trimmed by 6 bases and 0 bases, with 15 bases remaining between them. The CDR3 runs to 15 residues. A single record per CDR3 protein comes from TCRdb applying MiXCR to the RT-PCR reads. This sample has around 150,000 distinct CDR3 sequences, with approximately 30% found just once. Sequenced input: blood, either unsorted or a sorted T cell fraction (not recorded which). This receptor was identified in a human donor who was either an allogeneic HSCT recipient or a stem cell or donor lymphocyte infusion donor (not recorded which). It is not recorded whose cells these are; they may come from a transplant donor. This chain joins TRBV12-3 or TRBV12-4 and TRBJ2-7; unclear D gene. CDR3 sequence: CASSPLFFPSYEQYF. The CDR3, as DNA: TGTGCCAGCAGCCCCTTGTTCTTCCCCTCCTACGAGCAGTACTTC.